Here is one T cell receptor (beta chain) with its context. What it binds is unknown. The read comes to an end 3 residues before the CDR3 does, leaving the germline J gene to fill in the end. The sample comes from a study of T cells in women clearing cervical HPV infection. Background on the study: With HLA typing for only a few women, HLA confounding remains possible.

Produced via immunoSEQ multiplex PCR; TCRdb's table is partial and in-frame only. Its table lists approximately 33,000 clones. CDR1 SSHAT and CDR2 FNYEAQ come from the germline V gene (reference sequence). The CDR3 sequence is 17 residues long. The ends lost 1 base at V and 5 bases at J; junction bases unmatched: 5. Study-wide results and limits: Unknown T-cell numbers per sample may underlie the richness differences. TRBV6-7 abundance was lower in cases than controls (roughly 0.11% versus 0.16%). CIN3+ cases had significantly higher TCR repertoire richness than controls, but evenness did not differ.

The sequencing input was blood buffy coat. This receptor was obtained from a woman aged 18 to 69 with a cervical HPV16 infection that either progressed to CIN3+ or cleared (not recorded which). The chain is built from TRBV7-7 and TRBJ2-7; 16 nucleotides agree with TRBD2. CDR3 amino acids: CASSLVGLAGGKDEQYF. Partial CDR3 DNA: TGTGCCAGCAGCTTAGTGGGACTAGCGGGAGGGAAGGACGAG. The full variable domain, rest sourced from reference TRBV7-7 and TRBJ2-7, is GAGVSQSPRYKVTKRGQDVTLRCDPISSHATLYWYQQALGQGPEFLTYFNYEAQPDKSGLPSDRFSAERPEGSISTLTIQRTEQRDSAMYRCASSLVGLAGGKDEQYFGPGTRLTVT.